This TCR beta chain was retrieved from a study of blood T cell repertoires in COVID-19. Study context: Sites across the United States, Italy and Spain contributed samples from acute and convalescent COVID-19. The analysed material was cDNA or gDNA that came from T cells, B-cell-depleted T cells, or PBMCs.

The CDR3 has 15 residues. The V gene end was trimmed by 11 bases and the J gene end by 5 bases; junction bases not matched to a gene: 11. Germline CDR1 and CDR2: LGHNT and FRNRAP. Authors' processing steps: Cell counts per sample came from amplifying reference gene primers. The assay was immunoSEQ multiplex PCR, and TCRdb's table has in-frame clones only and misses some. From that table come the V and J calls and clone size; the DNA was used to work out D and trimming. The sample consists of 250,000 to 350,000 clones, approximately 88% of them appearing once. This TCR was recovered from a man in his late teens or twenties who had recovered from COVID-19. The rearrangement uses TRBV12-5 and TRBJ2-5; 13 bases agree with TRBD2. The sequencing input was peripheral blood. CDR3: CAWTSGRGAGETQYF. In DNA form, the CDR3 reads TGTGCTTGGACTAGCGGGAGAGGCGCAGGGGAGACCCAGTACTTC.